This record looks at one T cell receptor (beta chain) sequence and its context. Its target is unknown. Time point indicated: patch test 1, 2 weeks after DPC sensitization. As to treatment: therapeutic diphenylcyclopropenone sensitization with weekly scalp DPC. Using its own MiXCR run on the RACE reads, TCRdb lists one record per CDR3 protein. The sample shows about 82,000 distinct CDR3 sequences, about 10% of them seen only once. The data are from a study of human T cells and chemical hapten exposure. The overall study: The study sensitized with 2% DPC on a 2 cm by 2 cm patch of upper inner arm skin. Study conclusions and caveats: Positively correlated with patch test score were the counts of PT1 expanded TCRs.

CDR3 length: 13 residues. The ends were cut back, 1 base at V and 5 bases at J, with 10 bases in the middle. Germline assignment: CDR1 SGHRS and CDR2 YFSETQ. Sample: whole blood, taken in connection with sensitization to the hapten diphenylcyclopropenone (DPC). The TCR comes from a woman aged 50 to 60 with alopecia areata. Some clones in this sample may be carry-over from other donors' samples. The rearrangement joins TRBV5-1 to TRBJ2-7; D possibly corresponds to TRBD2 (5 bases). Here the CDR3 reads CASSLYTRDEQYF. CDR3 DNA sequence: TGCGCCAGCAGCTTGTACACGAGGGACGAGCAGTACTTC.